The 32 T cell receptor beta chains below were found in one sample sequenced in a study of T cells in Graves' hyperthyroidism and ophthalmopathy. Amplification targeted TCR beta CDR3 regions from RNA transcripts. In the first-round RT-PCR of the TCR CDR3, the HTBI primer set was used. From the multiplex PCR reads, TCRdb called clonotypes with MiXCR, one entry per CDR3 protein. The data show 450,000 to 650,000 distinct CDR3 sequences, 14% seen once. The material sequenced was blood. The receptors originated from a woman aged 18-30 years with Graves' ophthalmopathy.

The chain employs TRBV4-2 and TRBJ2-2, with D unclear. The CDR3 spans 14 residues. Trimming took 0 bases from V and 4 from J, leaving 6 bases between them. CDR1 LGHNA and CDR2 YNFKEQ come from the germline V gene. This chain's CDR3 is CASSQERSTGELFF. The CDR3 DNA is TGTGCCAGCAGCCAAGAACGCTCCACCGGGGAGCTGTTTTTT.

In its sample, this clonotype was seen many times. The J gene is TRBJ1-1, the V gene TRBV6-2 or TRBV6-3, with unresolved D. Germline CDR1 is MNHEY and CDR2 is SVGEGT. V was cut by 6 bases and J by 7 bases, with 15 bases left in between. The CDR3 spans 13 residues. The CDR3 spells CASSPQMEGEAFF. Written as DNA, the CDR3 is TGTGCCAGCAGCCCTCAGATGGAGGGTGAAGCTTTCTTT.

CDR3 nucleotides: TGCAGCGTTGTAGAGGGACCCTACGAGCAGTACTTC. The encoded protein is CSVVEGPYEQYF. The chain links TRBV29-1 to TRBJ2-7, with D perhaps assigned TRBD1 or TRBD2 (5 bases each). Per the germline V gene, CDR1 is SQVTM and CDR2 is ANQGSEA. The CDR3 runs 12 residues. Trimming removed 4 bases from V and 2 bases from J, with 9 bases in between.

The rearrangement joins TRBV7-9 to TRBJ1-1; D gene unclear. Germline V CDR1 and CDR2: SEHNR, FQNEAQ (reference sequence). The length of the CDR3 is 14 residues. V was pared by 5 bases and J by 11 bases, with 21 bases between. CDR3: CASSASDRRGDAFF. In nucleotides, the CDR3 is TGTGCCAGCAGCGCCTCGGACCGCCGGGGAGATGCTTTCTTT.

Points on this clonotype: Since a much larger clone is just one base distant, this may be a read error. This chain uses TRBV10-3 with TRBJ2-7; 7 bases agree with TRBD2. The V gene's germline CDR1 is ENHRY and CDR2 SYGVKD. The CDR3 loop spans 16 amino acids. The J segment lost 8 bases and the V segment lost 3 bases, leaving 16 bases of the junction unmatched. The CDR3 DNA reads TGTGCCATCAGTGATAAGGCGGGAGCGGCCGAGTACAAGCAGTACTTC. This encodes CAISDKAGAAEYKQYF.

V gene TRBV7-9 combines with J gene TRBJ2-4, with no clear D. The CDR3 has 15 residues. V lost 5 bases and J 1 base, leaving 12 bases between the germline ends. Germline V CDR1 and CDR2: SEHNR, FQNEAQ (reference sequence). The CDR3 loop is CASSGFGLAKNIQYF. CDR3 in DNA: TGTGCCAGCAGCGGATTCGGCTTGGCCAAAAACATTCAGTACTTC.

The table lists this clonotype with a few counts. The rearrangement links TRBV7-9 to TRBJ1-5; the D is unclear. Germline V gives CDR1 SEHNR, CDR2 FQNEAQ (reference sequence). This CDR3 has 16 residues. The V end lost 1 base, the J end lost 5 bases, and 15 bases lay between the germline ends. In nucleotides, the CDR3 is TGTGCCAGCAGCTTAGTGGATGCAGTGTTTGATCAGCCCCAGCATTTT. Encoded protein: CASSLVDAVFDQPQHF.

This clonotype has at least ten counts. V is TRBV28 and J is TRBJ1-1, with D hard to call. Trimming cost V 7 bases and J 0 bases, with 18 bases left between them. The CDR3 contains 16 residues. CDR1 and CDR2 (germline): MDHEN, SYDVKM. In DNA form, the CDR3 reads TGTGCCAGCAAGACGTCGGTAGGACGTCTGAACACTGAAGCTTTCTTT. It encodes CASKTSVGRLNTEAFF.

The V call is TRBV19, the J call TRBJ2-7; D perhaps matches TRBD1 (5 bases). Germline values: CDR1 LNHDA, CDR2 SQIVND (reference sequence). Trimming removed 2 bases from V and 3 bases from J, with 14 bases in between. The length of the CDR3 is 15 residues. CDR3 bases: TGTGCCAGTAGTATAATAGGGTTGACAGACTACGAGCAGTACTTC. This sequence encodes CASSIIGLTDYEQYF.

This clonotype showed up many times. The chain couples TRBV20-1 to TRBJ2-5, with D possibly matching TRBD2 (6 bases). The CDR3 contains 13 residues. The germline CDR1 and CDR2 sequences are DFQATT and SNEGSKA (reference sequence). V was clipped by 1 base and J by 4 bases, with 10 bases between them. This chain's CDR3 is CSARGDLRETQYF. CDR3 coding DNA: TGCAGTGCTAGAGGGGACTTGCGAGAGACCCAGTACTTC.

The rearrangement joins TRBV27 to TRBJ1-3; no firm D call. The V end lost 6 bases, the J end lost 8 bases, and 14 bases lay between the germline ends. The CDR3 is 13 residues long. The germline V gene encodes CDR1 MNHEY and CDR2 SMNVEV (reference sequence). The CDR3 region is CASRSLVLDTIYF. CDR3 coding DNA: TGTGCCAGCAGATCCCTGGTGCTAGACACCATATATTTT.

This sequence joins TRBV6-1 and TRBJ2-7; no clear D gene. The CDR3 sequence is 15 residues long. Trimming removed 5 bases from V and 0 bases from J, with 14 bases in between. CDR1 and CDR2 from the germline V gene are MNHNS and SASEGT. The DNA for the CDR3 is TGTGCCAGCAGTAGAACTCTAGAGAGCTCCTACGAGCAGTACTTC. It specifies CASSRTLESSYEQYF.

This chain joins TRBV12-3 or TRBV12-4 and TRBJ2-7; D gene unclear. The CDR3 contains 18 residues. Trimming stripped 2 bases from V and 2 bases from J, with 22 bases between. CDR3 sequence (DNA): TGTGCCAGCAGTTTAAGTACGCGCGTACTGGTAGGGACCTACGAGCAGTACTTC. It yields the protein CASSLSTRVLVGTYEQYF.

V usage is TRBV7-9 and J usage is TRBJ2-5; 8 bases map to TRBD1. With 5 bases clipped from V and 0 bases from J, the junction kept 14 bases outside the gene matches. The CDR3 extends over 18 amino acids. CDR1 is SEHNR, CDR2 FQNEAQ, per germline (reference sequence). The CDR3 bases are TGTGCCAGCAGCCCCCTGATAGGGACAGGACCCTACCAAGAGACCCAGTACTTC. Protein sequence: CASSPLIGTGPYQETQYF.

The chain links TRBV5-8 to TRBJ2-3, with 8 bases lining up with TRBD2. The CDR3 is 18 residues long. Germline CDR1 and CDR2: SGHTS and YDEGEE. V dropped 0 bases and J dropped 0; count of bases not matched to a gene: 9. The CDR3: CASSLAGAGGTSTDTQYF. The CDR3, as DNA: TGTGCCAGCAGCTTGGCTGGGGCGGGAGGCACTAGCACAGATACGCAGTATTTT.

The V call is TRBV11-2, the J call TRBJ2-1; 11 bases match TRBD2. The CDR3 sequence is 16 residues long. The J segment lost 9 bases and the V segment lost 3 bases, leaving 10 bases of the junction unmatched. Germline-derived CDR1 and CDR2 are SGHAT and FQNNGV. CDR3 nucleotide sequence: TGTGCCAGCAGCTTGGACCTAGCGGGAGGACCTATTGAGCAGTTCTTC. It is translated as CASSLDLAGGPIEQFF.

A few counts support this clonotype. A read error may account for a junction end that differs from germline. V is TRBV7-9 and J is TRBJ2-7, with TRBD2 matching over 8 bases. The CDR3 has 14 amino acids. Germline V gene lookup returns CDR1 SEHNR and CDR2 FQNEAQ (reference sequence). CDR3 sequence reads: CASSPRTSPYEQCF. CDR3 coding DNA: TGTGCCAGCAGCCCCCGGACTAGCCCCTACGAGCAGTGCTTC.

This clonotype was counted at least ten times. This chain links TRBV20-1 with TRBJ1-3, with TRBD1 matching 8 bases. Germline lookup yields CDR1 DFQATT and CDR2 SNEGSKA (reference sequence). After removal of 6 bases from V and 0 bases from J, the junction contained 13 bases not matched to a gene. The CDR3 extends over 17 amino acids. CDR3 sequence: CSARKLGQARSGNTIYF. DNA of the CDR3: TGCAGTGCCCGGAAACTGGGACAGGCGCGCTCTGGAAACACCATATATTTT.

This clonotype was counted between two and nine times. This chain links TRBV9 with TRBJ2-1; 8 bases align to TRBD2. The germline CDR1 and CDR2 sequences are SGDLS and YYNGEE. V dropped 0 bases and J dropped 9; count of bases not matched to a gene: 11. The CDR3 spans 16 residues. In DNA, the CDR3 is TGTGCCAGCAGCGTAGTTTCGAGCGGGAGTCCCGGTGAGCAGTTCTTC. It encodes CASSVVSSGSPGEQFF.

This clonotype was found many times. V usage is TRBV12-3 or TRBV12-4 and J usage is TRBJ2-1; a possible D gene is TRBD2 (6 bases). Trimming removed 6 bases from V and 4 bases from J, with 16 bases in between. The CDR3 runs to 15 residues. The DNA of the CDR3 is TGTGCCAGCAGCCCTCAGGCGGGATCTTACAATGAGCAGTTCTTC. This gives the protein CASSPQAGSYNEQFF.

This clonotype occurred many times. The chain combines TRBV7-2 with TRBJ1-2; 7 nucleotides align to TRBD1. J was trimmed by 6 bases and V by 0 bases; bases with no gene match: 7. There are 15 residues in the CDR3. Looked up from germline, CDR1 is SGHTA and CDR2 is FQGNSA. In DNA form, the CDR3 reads TGTGCCAGCAGCTTAGCTAGGGAGACAGGGAATGGCTACACCTTC. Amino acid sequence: CASSLARETGNGYTF.

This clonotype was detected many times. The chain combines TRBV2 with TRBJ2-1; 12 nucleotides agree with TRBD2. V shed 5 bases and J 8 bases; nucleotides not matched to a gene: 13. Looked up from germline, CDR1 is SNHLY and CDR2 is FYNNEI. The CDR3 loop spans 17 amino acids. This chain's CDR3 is CASSKPVASGRADEQFF. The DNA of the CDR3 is TGTGCCAGCAGTAAACCGGTTGCTAGCGGGAGGGCGGATGAGCAGTTCTTC.

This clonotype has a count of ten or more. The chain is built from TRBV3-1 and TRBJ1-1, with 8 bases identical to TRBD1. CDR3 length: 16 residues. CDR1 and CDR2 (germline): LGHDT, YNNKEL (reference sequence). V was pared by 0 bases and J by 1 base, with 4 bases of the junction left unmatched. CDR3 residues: CASSQDSGQENTEAFF. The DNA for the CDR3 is TGTGCCAGCAGCCAAGACTCGGGACAGGAGAACACTGAAGCTTTCTTT.

This CDR3 is CASSPLSQSIYEQYF. In DNA form, the CDR3 reads TGTGCCAGCAGCCCTCTTTCACAAAGTATCTACGAGCAGTACTTC. This chain links TRBV4-2 with TRBJ2-7; D remains ambiguous. The germline gives CDR1 LGHNA, CDR2 YNFKEQ. V was trimmed by 4 bases and J by 3 bases, leaving 16 bases between them. The CDR3 has 15 residues.

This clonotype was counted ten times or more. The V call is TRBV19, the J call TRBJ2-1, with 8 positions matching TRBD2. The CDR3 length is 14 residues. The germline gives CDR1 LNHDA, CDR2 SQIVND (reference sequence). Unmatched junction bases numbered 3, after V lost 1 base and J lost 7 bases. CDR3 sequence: CASSIAGGLNEQFF. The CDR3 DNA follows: TGTGCCAGTAGTATAGCGGGAGGGCTGAATGAGCAGTTCTTC.

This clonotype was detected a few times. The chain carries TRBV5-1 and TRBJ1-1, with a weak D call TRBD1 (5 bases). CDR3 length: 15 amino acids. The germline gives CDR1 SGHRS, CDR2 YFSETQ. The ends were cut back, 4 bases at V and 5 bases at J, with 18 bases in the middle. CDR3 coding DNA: TGCGCCAGCAGCGAAGAGCGTCAGGGTGGAACTGAAGCTTTCTTT. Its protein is CASSEERQGGTEAFF.

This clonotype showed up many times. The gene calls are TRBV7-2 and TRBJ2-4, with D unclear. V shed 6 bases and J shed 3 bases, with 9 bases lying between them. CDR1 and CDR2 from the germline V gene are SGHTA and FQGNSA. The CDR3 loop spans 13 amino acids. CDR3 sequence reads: CASSEGLKNIQYF. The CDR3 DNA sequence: TGTGCCAGCAGTGAAGGGCTCAAAAACATTCAGTACTTC.

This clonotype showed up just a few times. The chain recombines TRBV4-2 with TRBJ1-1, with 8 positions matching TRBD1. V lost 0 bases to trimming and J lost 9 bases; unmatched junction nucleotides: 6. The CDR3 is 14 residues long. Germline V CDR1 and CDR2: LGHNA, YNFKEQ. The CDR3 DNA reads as TGTGCCAGCAGCCAAGAGGGACAGGAGAATAAAGCTTTCTTT. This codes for CASSQEGQENKAFF.

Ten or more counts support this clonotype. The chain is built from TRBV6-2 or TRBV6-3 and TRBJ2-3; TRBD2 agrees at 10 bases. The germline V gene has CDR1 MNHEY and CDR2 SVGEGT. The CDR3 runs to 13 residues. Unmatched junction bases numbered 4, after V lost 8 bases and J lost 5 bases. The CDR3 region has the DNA TGTGCCAGCGGACTAGCGGTTTTAGATACGCAGTATTTT. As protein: CASGLAVLDTQYF.

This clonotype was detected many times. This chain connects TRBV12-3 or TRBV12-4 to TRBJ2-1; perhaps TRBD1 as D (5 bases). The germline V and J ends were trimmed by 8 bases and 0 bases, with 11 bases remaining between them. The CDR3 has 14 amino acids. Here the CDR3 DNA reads TGTGCCAGCCAGGGTTGGTCCTCCTACAATGAGCAGTTCTTC. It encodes CASQGWSSYNEQFF.

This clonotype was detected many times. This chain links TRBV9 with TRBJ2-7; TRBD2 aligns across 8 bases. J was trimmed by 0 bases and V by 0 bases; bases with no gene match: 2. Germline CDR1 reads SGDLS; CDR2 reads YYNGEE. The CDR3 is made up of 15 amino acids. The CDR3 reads CASSVELADSYEQYF. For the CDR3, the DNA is TGTGCCAGCAGCGTAGAACTAGCGGACTCCTACGAGCAGTACTTC.

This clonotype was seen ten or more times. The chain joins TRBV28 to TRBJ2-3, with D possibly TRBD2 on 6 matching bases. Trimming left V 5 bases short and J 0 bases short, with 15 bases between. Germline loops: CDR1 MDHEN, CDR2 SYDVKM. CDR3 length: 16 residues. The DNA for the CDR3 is TGTGCCAGCAGTGATCTGCGGAGGGCTAGCACAGATACGCAGTATTTT. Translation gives CASSDLRRASTDTQYF.